These 24 T cell receptor beta chains share one sample of origin, sequenced in a study of PD-L1 blockade in urothelial cancer. This sample's time point: pretreatment peripheral blood. Profiling relied on immunoSEQ multiplex PCR, and the TCRdb table lists in-frame clones only, not all of them. The data hold over 45,000 clones, with 86% observed a single time. Specimen: PBMCs, collected around atezolizumab (anti-PD-L1) treatment. These TCRs come from a man aged 55 to 69 with urothelial cancer.

The chain recombines TRBV28 with TRBJ2-7; a weak D match, TRBD1 (6 bases). CDR1 is MDHEN, CDR2 SYDVKM, per germline. CDR3 length: 12 residues. V lost 5 bases and J lost 1, with 6 bases in between. CDR3 sequence: CASSRGSYEQYF. The CDR3 DNA is TGTGCCAGCAGTAGGGGGTCCTACGAGCAGTACTTC.

This chain joins TRBV7-6 and TRBJ2-3, with TRBD2 matching 8 bases. CDR1 SGHVS and CDR2 FNYEAQ come from the germline V gene. CDR3 length: 15 residues. V dropped 4 bases and J dropped 8; count of bases not matched to a gene: 11. This chain's CDR3 is CASSSRGAGVATQYF. In DNA, the CDR3 is TGTGCCAGCAGCTCAAGGGGAGCGGGGGTGGCTACGCAGTATTTT.

This rearrangement joins TRBV19 to TRBJ2-5; 8 bases line up with TRBD1. The ends lost 3 bases at V and 1 base at J; junction bases unmatched: 7. The CDR3 covers 16 residues. Germline loops: CDR1 LNHDA, CDR2 SQIVND (reference sequence). The CDR3 sequence: CASSISAQGAQETQYF. The CDR3 DNA reads TGTGCCAGTAGTATCAGTGCCCAGGGGGCCCAAGAGACCCAGTACTTC.

This clone was observed a single time. The V gene is TRBV10-3, the J gene TRBJ2-7; D might be TRBD1 (6 bases). The CDR3 has 13 amino acids. V lost 11 bases and J 1 base, leaving 15 bases between the germline ends. CDR1 is ENHRY, CDR2 SYGVKD, per germline. CDR3 in amino acids: CASMGQESYEQYF. CDR3 coding DNA: TGTGCCTCGATGGGACAAGAATCCTACGAGCAGTACTTC.

This clone occurred once. The chain couples TRBV18 to TRBJ2-5; D unresolved. The germline CDR1 and CDR2 sequences are KGHSH and LQKENI. V was cut by 1 base and J by 2 bases, with 14 bases left in between. CDR3 length: 16 residues. For the CDR3, the DNA is TGTGCCAGCTCACCACTGGCAGGCCCCCCACAAGAGACCCAGTACTTC. This codes for CASSPLAGPPQETQYF.

This clone was observed a few times. CDR3 amino acids: CASSTGGAYGYTF. Here the CDR3 DNA reads TGTGCCAGCAGCACAGGGGGCGCCTATGGCTACACCTTC. The V gene is TRBV2, the J gene TRBJ1-2; 9 bases are shared with TRBD1. CDR3 length: 13 amino acids. Losses at the gene ends were 6 bases for V and 4 bases for J; bases not matched to a gene: 3. In germline, CDR1 is SNHLY, CDR2 FYNNEI.

The chain carries TRBV5-4 and TRBJ2-7; the match to TRBD2 covers 8 bases. This CDR3 spans 15 amino acids. Trimming removed 9 bases from V and 2 bases from J; junction bases left unmatched: 13. In germline, CDR1 is SGHNT, CDR2 YYREEE (reference sequence). CDR3 nucleotides: TGTGCCACCCAACCGGGGGGGAGGGAAGCCTACGAGCAGTACTTC. Protein sequence: CATQPGGREAYEQYF.

The chain carries TRBV6-5 and TRBJ2-7; D may be TRBD1 (6 bases). The V end was cut by 7 bases, the J end by 12 bases, with 16 bases between. CDR1 and CDR2 from the germline V gene are MNHEY and SVGAGI. There are 11 residues in the CDR3. CDR3 coding DNA: TGTGCCAGCACGGGGCAGGGGACGTGGTACTTC. Its protein product is CASTGQGTWYF.

This clone showed up just a few times. The chain combines TRBV30 with TRBJ1-1, with 8 positions matching TRBD1. Germline lookup yields CDR1 GTSNPN and CDR2 SVGIG (reference sequence). The CDR3 runs to 13 residues. Here the CDR3 DNA reads TGTGCGGCAAGGACAGGGTTCATGGCTGAAGCTTTCTTT. The encoded protein is CAARTGFMAEAFF.

At least ten counts were recorded for this clone. The V and J genes are TRBV4-1 and TRBJ2-2; D possibly corresponds to TRBD1 (6 bases). Trimming removed 8 bases from V and 0 bases from J, with 16 bases in between. The CDR3 consists of 16 residues. CDR1 MGHRA and CDR2 YSYEKL come from the germline V gene. The CDR3 nucleotides are TGCGCCAGCGCGACACCAAACAGGGCGAACACCGGGGAGCTGTTTTTT. As protein: CASATPNRANTGELFF.

This clone is a singleton in its sample. The rearrangement joins TRBV5-1 to TRBJ1-2; 8 bases line up with TRBD1. Germline CDR1 SGHRS, CDR2 YFSETQ. J was trimmed by 4 bases and V by 4 bases; bases with no gene match: 12. The CDR3 runs to 16 residues. The DNA of the CDR3 is TGCGCCAGCAGCCCCGCCCCGAGACAGGGGCCCTATGGCTACACCTTC. This sequence encodes CASSPAPRQGPYGYTF.

This sequence joins TRBV9 and TRBJ2-5; 15 bases match TRBD2. The V gene end was trimmed by 4 bases and the J gene end by 7 bases; junction bases not matched to a gene: 2. Germline CDR1 SGDLS, CDR2 YYNGEE. This CDR3 is 14 amino acids long. The CDR3 loop reads CASSQGLAGGTQYF. DNA of the CDR3: TGTGCCAGCAGCCAGGGACTAGCGGGAGGGACCCAGTACTTC.

V and J are TRBV18 and TRBJ2-1; 15 bases match TRBD2. Germline V gene data show CDR1 as KGHSH and CDR2 as LQKENI. V shed 0 bases and J 5 bases; nucleotides not matched to a gene: 5. CDR3 length: 18 amino acids. The CDR3 sequence is CASSPPGTSGRPNNEQFF. CDR3 bases: TGTGCCAGCTCACCACCCGGGACTAGCGGGAGGCCTAACAATGAGCAGTTCTTC.

J is TRBJ2-7 and V is TRBV4-1; D not certain. This CDR3 comprises 12 residues. The germline V and J ends were trimmed by 4 bases and 4 bases, with 8 bases remaining between them. Germline V gene lookup returns CDR1 MGHRA and CDR2 YSYEKL. In nucleotides, the CDR3 is TGCGCCAGCAGCCCGCGGCCATACGAGCAGTACTTC. It yields the protein CASSPRPYEQYF.

V is TRBV5-1 and J is TRBJ1-5; 10 bases agree with TRBD1. Germline V gene sequence: CDR1 SGHRS, CDR2 YFSETQ. The V gene end was trimmed by 5 bases and the J gene end by 2 bases; junction bases not matched to a gene: 10. This CDR3 spans 17 amino acids. The CDR3 DNA follows: TGCGCCAGCAGTCCCGGGACAGGGGTCTCGCGCAATCAGCCCCAGCATTTT. Translation gives CASSPGTGVSRNQPQHF.

This sequence joins TRBV19 and TRBJ2-7; 7 bases are a match to TRBD1. The CDR3 consists of 14 residues. Germline assignment: CDR1 LNHDA and CDR2 SQIVND (reference sequence). The V and J ends lost 6 bases and 4 bases, in that order; junction bases with no gene match: 9. CDR3 residues: CASSLGRGNYEQYF. The CDR3 bases are TGTGCCAGTAGCCTCGGCAGGGGGAATTACGAGCAGTACTTC.

This sequence joins TRBV7-8 and TRBJ1-3; D is ambiguous. There are 13 residues in the CDR3. V was shortened by 6 bases and J by 0 bases, with 6 bases between the two germline ends. Germline V gives CDR1 SGHVS, CDR2 FQNEAQ. The CDR3 sequence is CASRRSSGNTIYF. CDR3 nucleotides: TGTGCCAGCAGAAGGAGCTCTGGAAACACCATATATTTT.

Remarks on this clone: Other DNA sequences in the sample encode the same CDR3. The chain carries TRBV2 and TRBJ1-5; D is perhaps TRBD1 (5 bases). The CDR3 is made up of 14 amino acids. Between the trimmed V and J ends, which lost 2 bases and 4 bases, there was a span of 9 bases. Germline CDR1 and CDR2: SNHLY and FYNNEI. CDR3 DNA sequence: TGTGCCAGCAGTGAACAGGGAGGAAATCAGCCCCAGCATTTT. It translates to CASSEQGGNQPQHF.

The chain joins TRBV5-6 to TRBJ2-7; possibly TRBD2 for D (5 bases). Germline V gene sequence: CDR1 SGHDT, CDR2 YYEEEE. V was pared by 4 bases and J by 5 bases, with 16 bases between. The CDR3 totals 14 residues. In nucleotides, the CDR3 is TGTGCCAGCAGCGGCCTTATGGAGGTCGACGAGCAGTACTTC. Protein: CASSGLMEVDEQYF.

The V gene is TRBV7-8, the J gene TRBJ1-6; 11 bases map to TRBD1. CDR3 size: 19 residues. In germline, CDR1 is SGHVS, CDR2 FQNEAQ. The J segment lost 0 bases and the V segment lost 2 bases, leaving 6 bases of the junction unmatched. CDR3 nucleotide sequence: TGTGCCAGCAGCTTACTGGACAGGGGGCCTTCCTCCTATAATTCACCCCTCCACTTT. It encodes CASSLLDRGPSSYNSPLHF.

This clone has just a few counts. The gene calls are TRBV2 and TRBJ1-5; tentatively, D is TRBD1 (6 bases). Germline V gives CDR1 SNHLY, CDR2 FYNNEI. The CDR3 length is 17 residues. Trimming shortened V by 7 bases and J by 2 bases, and 21 bases separated the two germline ends. CDR3 sequence reads: CASNRDTPGMGNQPQHF. The CDR3 DNA reads as TGTGCCAGCAACCGGGACACCCCGGGCATGGGCAATCAGCCCCAGCATTTT.

This rearrangement joins TRBV18 to TRBJ2-3; possibly TRBD2 for D (5 bases). V dropped 6 bases and J dropped 1 base, with 8 bases sitting between them. The germline CDR1 and CDR2 sequences are KGHSH and LQKENI. This CDR3 has 13 amino acids. The CDR3: CASSQLGTDTQYF. DNA of the CDR3: TGTGCCAGCTCGCAACTAGGCACAGATACGCAGTATTTT.

The chain couples TRBV29-1 to TRBJ1-1, with 9 bases identical to TRBD1. Germline V gene data show CDR1 as SQVTM and CDR2 as ANQGSEA. V gave up 5 bases and J gave up 1 base; unmatched junction bases: 8. CDR3 length: 15 amino acids. The CDR3 DNA reads as TGCAGCGTTTCGACAGGGGGAGCCTCGAACACTGAAGCTTTCTTT. This translates into CSVSTGGASNTEAFF.

The V gene is TRBV25-1, the J gene TRBJ2-5; 8 positions agree with TRBD1. This CDR3 spans 17 amino acids. After removal of 1 base from V and 6 bases from J, the junction contained 13 bases not matched to a gene. The germline V gene encodes CDR1 MGHDK and CDR2 SYGVNS. The DNA for the CDR3 is TGTGCCAGCAGTGAATCACTATGGACAGGGAGAGACAAGACCCAGTACTTC. It is translated as CASSESLWTGRDKTQYF.